This T cell receptor (beta chain) was recovered during a study of T-cell reconstitution after alpha-beta-depleted transplantation in children. Findings and caveats of the study: The main origin of T-cell counts and diversity one year after transplant was newly produced T cells. Some patients owed their high day-60 TCRbeta diversity to surviving recipient T cells and thymic progenitors. The study reportedly traced alpha-beta T cells about two months after transplant to several hundred expanded graft clones.

In this sample, this clonotype turned up a few times. Its specificity is unknown. The ends lost 5 bases at V and 4 bases at J; junction bases unmatched: 5. This CDR3 comprises 13 residues. Preparation of the TCRbeta library was carried out with unique molecular identifiers. From the PCR reads, TCRdb called clonotypes with MiXCR, one entry per CDR3 protein. Among around 440,000 distinct CDR3 sequences listed, 15% to 20% were seen once. This TCR was recovered from a boy in the first two years of life who had a stem cell transplant for Wiskott-Aldrich syndrome, so the T cells may come from the graft donor. Here the sequenced sample was PBMCs, mostly from graft donor cells, taken 360 days after TCRalphabeta/CD19-depleted stem cell transplant. This chain joins TRBV12-3 or TRBV12-4 and TRBJ2-7; 7 bases match TRBD1. CDR3 sequence reads: CASSGQAIYEQYF. CDR3 nucleotides: TGTGCCAGCAGTGGACAGGCAATATACGAGCAGTACTTC.